This T cell receptor beta chain emerged from a study of blood T cell repertoires in COVID-19. Generated by immunoSEQ multiplex PCR, the TCRdb table keeps only in-frame clones and is missing some. The profile shows 150,000 to 200,000 clones, roughly 79% of them singletons. Germline V gene data show CDR1 as SGHNT and CDR2 as YENEEA. Trimming cost V 5 bases and J 5 bases, with 12 bases left between them. CDR3 size: 13 residues. The sequence derives from a woman aged 35 to 49 with COVID-19, enrolled during active disease. Sample: peripheral blood. This sequence joins TRBV11-3 and TRBJ1-1; D unresolved. The CDR3 DNA follows: TGTGCCAGCAGCCACAACCCGGGGACTGAAGCTTTCTTT. Encoded protein: CASSHNPGTEAFF.